The clone carrying this TCR beta chain was observed at least ten times. Antigen specificity is unknown. This sample is part of a study of T cell repertoires in cytomegalovirus infection. Study summary: Public TCR beta signatures provided an indication of both CMV infection and a matching HLA type. General observations from the study: Pooled public TCR beta family frequency picked out CMV carriers with the relevant HLA. HLA-C-restricted CMV clonotypes gave the most frequent clonotype in two of eight donors.

Via MiXCR, TCRdb re-called the reads, giving one row per CDR3 protein. The repertoire holds 85,000 to 120,000 distinct CDR3 sequences, 15% to 20% seen once, with 8% in the top ten. The germline gives CDR1 MNHEY, CDR2 SVGEGT. CDR3 length: 13 amino acids. V was clipped by 5 bases and J by 2 bases, with 10 bases between them. This rearrangement joins TRBV6-2 or TRBV6-3 to TRBJ2-7; no clear D gene. The sample taken for sequencing was PBMCs. This sequence was found in a human donor in good health (CMV status not recorded). Some clones in this sample may be carry-over from other donors' samples. In nucleotides, the CDR3 is TGTGCCAGCAGTGACACACCGCCCTACGAGCAGTACTTC. Amino acid sequence: CASSDTPPYEQYF.